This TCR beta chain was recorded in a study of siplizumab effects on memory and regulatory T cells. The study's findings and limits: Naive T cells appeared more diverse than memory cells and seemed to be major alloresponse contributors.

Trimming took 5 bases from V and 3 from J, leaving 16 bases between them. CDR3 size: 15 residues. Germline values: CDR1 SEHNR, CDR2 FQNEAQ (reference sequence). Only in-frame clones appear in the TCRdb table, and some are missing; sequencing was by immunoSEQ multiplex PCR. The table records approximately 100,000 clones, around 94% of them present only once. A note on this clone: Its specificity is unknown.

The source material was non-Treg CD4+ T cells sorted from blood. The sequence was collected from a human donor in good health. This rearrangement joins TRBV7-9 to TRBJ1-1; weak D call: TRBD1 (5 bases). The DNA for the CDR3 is TGTGCCAGCAGCGCAGGTGGTCGAGGGGACACTGAAGCTTTCTTT. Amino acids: CASSAGGRGDTEAFF.